Here is one TCR beta chain with its context. What it recognizes is unknown. This record belongs to a study of OX40 agonist ivuxolimab in advanced cancers. Findings and caveats of the study: Undetermined was the antigen specificity of the expanded peripheral T cells.

This table comes from immunoSEQ multiplex PCR, and its TCRdb copy is limited to in-frame clones, with some not included. Among around 46,000 clones listed, approximately 80% were seen once. Any history of autoimmune disease or systemic immunosuppression disqualified patients. Trimming removed 5 bases at V and 5 bases at J, with 10 bases between. CDR3 length: 13 amino acids. CDR1 and CDR2 (germline): SGHNT, YENEEA. The chain has TRBV11-3 and TRBJ2-1; D ambiguous. This specimen was CD4+ or CD8+ T cells sorted from blood, taken in a trial of the OX40 agonist ivuxolimab. The clonotype comes from an adult with an advanced solid tumor such as melanoma, head and neck, liver or kidney cancer. The CDR3, as DNA: TGTGCCAGCAGCCCCCGACTCGACAATGAGCAGTTCTTC. As protein: CASSPRLDNEQFF.